The 30 T cell receptor beta chains given below trace back to one sample, sequenced in a study of metastatic and nonmetastatic thyroid tumors. TCRdb recomputed clones from the PCR reads via MiXCR. The sample lists more than 20,000 clones, 11% occurring once. No patient had received any treatment before thyroid surgery. Input material: blood. These TCRs come from a female donor with papillary thyroid cancer or a benign thyroid nodule (not recorded which). Some clones in this sample may be carry-over from other donors' samples.

This clone was counted ten times or more. The chain carries TRBV7-9 and TRBJ1-1; no definite D call. Trimming removed 5 bases at V and 0 bases at J, with 10 bases between. From germline, CDR1 is SEHNR and CDR2 FQNEAQ (reference sequence). The length of the CDR3 is 14 residues. CDR3 bases: TGTGCCAGCAGCAGGTCGGGATTGAACACTGAAGCTTTCTTT. It specifies CASSRSGLNTEAFF.

There are many counts of this clone. This chain uses TRBV29-1 with TRBJ1-1, with D uncertain. Germline lookup yields CDR1 SQVTM and CDR2 ANQGSEA. V lost 3 bases and J 5 bases, leaving 13 bases between the germline ends. The length of the CDR3 is 13 residues. This CDR3 is CSVEIHMGTEAFF. The CDR3 DNA reads TGCAGCGTTGAGATCCATATGGGGACTGAAGCTTTCTTT.

This chain uses TRBV28 with TRBJ2-3; the D is unclear. The V and J ends lost 6 bases and 6 bases respectively, with 10 bases between them. Looked up from germline, CDR1 is MDHEN and CDR2 is SYDVKM. The CDR3 is 12 amino acids. DNA for the CDR3: TGTGCCAGCAGCCCCGTTGAGGATACGCAGTATTTT. This sequence encodes CASSPVEDTQYF.

This clone occurred many times. J is TRBJ2-1 and V is TRBV9, with TRBD2 matching 8 bases. The CDR3 is 15 residues long. J gave up 5 bases and V 3 bases, and 7 bases lay outside the gene matches. Germline CDR1 is SGDLS and CDR2 is YYNGEE. The CDR3 is CASSESGSTDNEQFF. In nucleotides, the CDR3 is TGTGCCAGCAGCGAAAGCGGGAGTACGGACAATGAGCAGTTCTTC.

Many counts were recorded for this clone. J is TRBJ2-7 and V is TRBV9; TRBD2 might be the D (5 bases). V was shortened by 3 bases and J by 4 bases, with 23 bases between the two germline ends. Germline values: CDR1 SGDLS, CDR2 YYNGEE. The CDR3 has 17 residues. CDR3 coding DNA: TGTGCCAGCAGCGCCTACGCATTCCCGGGATTAGTGTACGAGCAGTACTTC. Translation gives CASSAYAFPGLVYEQYF.

This clone came up many times. The chain employs TRBV4-2 and TRBJ2-1; D tentatively reads TRBD1 or TRBD2 (5 bases each). This CDR3 is 15 amino acids long. In germline, CDR1 is LGHNA, CDR2 YNFKEQ. Deletions cut 4 bases from V and 1 base from J, with 11 bases between. The CDR3 nucleotides are TGTGCCAGCAGCCGCCGGGACCAGTCCTACAATGAGCAGTTCTTC. Translating gives CASSRRDQSYNEQFF.

This clone was observed at least ten times. This chain uses TRBV20-1 with TRBJ1-3; the D is unclear. Germline CDR1 reads DFQATT; CDR2 reads SNEGSKA (reference sequence). CDR3 length equals 13 residues. The V end lost 3 bases, the J end lost 7 bases, and 13 bases lay between the germline ends. The CDR3, as DNA: TGCAGTGCTAGGGGGAGGGAGTGGAACACCATATATTTT. The encoded protein is CSARGREWNTIYF.

This clone is termed medium-sized. The chain links TRBV28 to TRBJ2-7; 12 bases match TRBD2. The V gene end was trimmed by 5 bases and the J gene end by 2 bases; junction bases not matched to a gene: 4. CDR1 is MDHEN and CDR2 is SYDVKM in the germline V gene. CDR3 length: 15 residues. CDR3 protein: CASSLGLAGTYEQYF. As DNA, the CDR3 is TGTGCCAGCAGTCTCGGACTAGCGGGAACCTACGAGCAGTACTTC. Looking up the rest from reference TRBV28 and TRBJ2-7 gives the full variable domain: DVKVTQSSRYLVKRTGEKVFLECVQDMDHENMFWYRQDPGLGLRLIYFSYDVKMKEKGDIPEGYSVSREKKERFSLILESASTNQTSMYLCASSLGLAGTYEQYFGPGTRLTVT.

The chain joins TRBV25-1 to TRBJ1-6; 8 nucleotides line up with TRBD1. The CDR3 loop spans 14 amino acids. Germline-derived CDR1 and CDR2 are MGHDK and SYGVNS. V was clipped by 5 bases and J by 10 bases; unmatched bases: 7. The CDR3 nucleotides read TGTGCCAGCAGTCGACAGGGGCTTTGGTCACCCCTCCACTTT. It translates to CASSRQGLWSPLHF.

This clone showed up many times. V is TRBV20-1 and J is TRBJ2-7; 11 bases are a match to TRBD2. Germline CDR1 and CDR2: DFQATT and SNEGSKA (reference sequence). CDR3 length equals 14 residues. Unmatched junction bases numbered 4, after V lost 2 bases and J lost 4 bases. The CDR3 protein is CSARNSGRGYEQYF. In DNA, the CDR3 is TGCAGTGCTAGAAATAGCGGGAGGGGTTACGAGCAGTACTTC.

This clone was counted many times. V usage is TRBV24-1 and J usage is TRBJ2-1; 11 bases map to TRBD2. Germline V gives CDR1 KGHDR, CDR2 SFDVKD. J lost 8 bases, V lost 2 bases, and 7 bases had no gene match. The CDR3 is 16 residues long. The CDR3 region is CATSDYVSGRGDEQFF. Here the CDR3 DNA reads TGTGCCACCAGTGATTATGTTAGCGGGAGGGGCGATGAGCAGTTCTTC.

For this clone: A read error may produce the germline difference seen at one junction end. V usage is TRBV19 and J usage is TRBJ2-4, with TRBD2 matching 8 bases. CDR3 length: 14 amino acids. Per the germline V gene, CDR1 is LNHDA and CDR2 is SQIVND (reference sequence). Written as DNA, the CDR3 is TGTGCCAGTAGTATGGCGGGAGGACCGGGTGAGCAGTTCTTT. Translating it yields CASSMAGGPGEQFF.

The chain has TRBV5-1 and TRBJ1-4; TRBD1 is a possible D gene (6 bases). The CDR3 has 15 residues. Trimming took 2 bases from V and 5 from J, leaving 13 bases between them. CDR1 is SGHRS and CDR2 is YFSETQ in the germline V gene. DNA for the CDR3: TGCGCCAGCAGCTTAGAGGACAGAGGGAATGAAAAACTGTTTTTT. Its protein is CASSLEDRGNEKLFF.

This clone was detected many times. V is TRBV7-8 and J is TRBJ2-2; the match to TRBD1 covers 8 bases. The V and J ends lost 3 bases and 0 bases, in that order; junction bases with no gene match: 6. The V gene's germline CDR1 is SGHVS and CDR2 FQNEAQ. This CDR3 comprises 17 residues. The CDR3 DNA sequence: TGTGCCAGCAGCTTCCCGGACAGGGACGCGAACACCGGGGAGCTGTTTTTT. Translation: CASSFPDRDANTGELFF.

This clone was seen at least ten times. This chain links TRBV3-1 with TRBJ1-2; 7 bases are a match to TRBD1. The J segment lost 3 bases and the V segment lost 4 bases, leaving 5 bases of the junction unmatched. The CDR3 is 14 amino acids. Germline V lookup: CDR1 LGHDT, CDR2 YNNKEL (reference sequence). In DNA form, the CDR3 reads TGTGCCAGCAGCCCGACAGGGCCCTACTATGGCTACACCTTC. Its protein product is CASSPTGPYYGYTF.

This clone was picked up many times. CDR3 sequence reads: CASSARGLAGNNEQFF. CDR3 nucleotides: TGTGCCAGCAGCGCCAGGGGACTAGCGGGAAACAATGAGCAGTTCTTC. This sequence joins TRBV9 and TRBJ2-1; 13 nucleotides match TRBD2. Looked up from germline, CDR1 is SGDLS and CDR2 is YYNGEE. Losses at the gene ends were 3 bases for V and 5 bases for J; bases not matched to a gene: 5. The CDR3 spans 16 residues.

This clone was counted between two and nine times. V is TRBV6-5 and J is TRBJ2-7; tentatively, D is TRBD2 (5 bases). Looked up from germline, CDR1 is MNHEY and CDR2 is SVGAGI. V lost 4 bases to trimming and J lost 7 bases, with 17 bases between them. This CDR3 region has 14 residues. In DNA, the CDR3 is TGTGCCAGCAGTTCAACCGGGTCCGGGGAGGAGCAGTACTTC. Amino acids: CASSSTGSGEEQYF.

This clone was detected a few times. This sequence may be a read error, since a much larger clone differs from it by one base. The chain couples TRBV30 to TRBJ2-1; D not resolved. Deletions cut 0 bases from V and 6 bases from J, with 15 bases between. The CDR3 totals 15 residues. Germline V gene sequence: CDR1 GTSNPN, CDR2 SVGIG (reference sequence). The CDR3 protein is CAWSVRRSPSNEQFF. The CDR3 region has the DNA TGTGCCTGGAGTGTAAGGCGCTCACCTTCCAATGAGCAGTTCTTC. Full variable domain (missing parts from reference TRBV30 and TRBJ2-1): SQTIHQWPATLVQPVGSPLSLECTVEGTSNPNLYWYRQAAGRGLQLLFYSVGIGQISSEVPQNLSASRPQDRQFILSSKKLLLSDSGFYLCAWSVRRSPSNEQFFGPGTRLTVL.

This clone was counted ten times or more. The gene calls are TRBV9 and TRBJ2-7, with 9 bases matching TRBD1. J gave up 5 bases and V 2 bases, and 14 bases lay outside the gene matches. This CDR3 region has 17 residues. The germline V gene has CDR1 SGDLS and CDR2 YYNGEE. The CDR3 sequence: CASSVDPGQGTPHEQYF. The DNA for the CDR3 is TGTGCCAGCAGCGTGGATCCCGGACAGGGGACCCCACACGAGCAGTACTTC.

This clone was seen many times. CDR3 residues: CATSQISGGTYNEQFF. The CDR3 region has the DNA TGTGCCACCAGTCAAATTAGCGGGGGGACCTACAATGAGCAGTTCTTC. The gene calls are TRBV24-1 and TRBJ2-1; 10 nucleotides line up with TRBD2. Trimming took 6 bases from V and 2 from J; bases not matched to a gene: 6. This CDR3 is built from 16 residues. Germline V CDR1 and CDR2: KGHDR, SFDVKD.

This clone was seen ten or more times. At the DNA level, this CDR3 is encoded by other sequences in the same sample as well. V gene TRBV24-1 combines with J gene TRBJ1-2, with D possibly TRBD1 on 6 matching bases. The CDR3 runs to 16 residues. Germline-derived CDR1 and CDR2 are KGHDR and SFDVKD. Trimming shortened V by 4 bases and J by 4 bases, and 18 bases separated the two germline ends. The CDR3 loop reads CATSDARTEASYGYTF. The CDR3 DNA sequence: TGTGCCACCAGTGACGCTCGGACAGAGGCGAGCTATGGCTACACCTTC.

This clone has at least ten counts. The V call is TRBV6-2 or TRBV6-3, the J call TRBJ2-3; 13 positions match TRBD2. Germline V CDR1 and CDR2: MNHEY, SVGEGT. V shed 4 bases and J 3 bases; nucleotides not matched to a gene: 10. CDR3 length: 18 amino acids. The CDR3 loop reads CASSFKGLAGRETDTQYF. The CDR3 bases are TGTGCCAGCAGTTTCAAGGGACTAGCGGGAAGGGAGACAGATACGCAGTATTTT.

Regarding this clone: Germline and junction disagree at one end, which may indicate a read error. The V and J genes are TRBV5-1 and TRBJ2-3; D is undetermined. CDR1 and CDR2 (germline): SGHRS, YFSETQ. This CDR3 has 17 residues. The CDR3 region is CASSASLGGTVTDTQYF. CDR3 sequence (DNA): TGTGCCAGCAGCGCCAGTTTGGGCGGTACCGTCACAGATACGCAGTATTTT.

This clone was counted at least ten times. V and J are TRBV14 and TRBJ2-1, with 8 bases identical to TRBD2. Per germline, CDR1 SGHDN and CDR2 FVKESK. This CDR3 region has 15 residues. Trimming cost V 1 base and J 8 bases; bases outside gene matches: 7. The CDR3 spells CASSQGTSGVDEQFF. In nucleotides, the CDR3 is TGTGCCAGCAGCCAAGGAACTAGCGGTGTCGATGAGCAGTTCTTC.

This clone was seen many times. The chain has TRBV11-3 and TRBJ2-7; D remains ambiguous. CDR3 length: 13 residues. V was trimmed by 0 bases and J by 4 bases, leaving 7 bases between them. CDR1 and CDR2 (germline): SGHNT, YENEEA. CDR3 protein: CASSLEMGYEQYF. The CDR3, as DNA: TGTGCCAGCAGCTTAGAGATGGGTTACGAGCAGTACTTC.

This clone was seen repeatedly, ten times or more. This chain connects TRBV28 to TRBJ2-7; 9 bases align to TRBD1. The germline gives CDR1 MDHEN, CDR2 SYDVKM. V lost 6 bases to trimming and J lost 0 bases; unmatched junction nucleotides: 12. CDR3 length: 17 amino acids. The CDR3: CASRGTGFGSNSYEQYF. The DNA of the CDR3 is TGTGCCAGCAGGGGGACAGGGTTTGGTTCGAACTCCTACGAGCAGTACTTC.

This clone was seen repeatedly, ten times or more. This chain links TRBV9 with TRBJ1-2, with D perhaps matching TRBD1 (5 bases). The germline V gene encodes CDR1 SGDLS and CDR2 YYNGEE. This CDR3 comprises 14 residues. The V and J ends lost 3 bases and 2 bases respectively, with 11 bases between them. CDR3 in amino acids: CASSGSTDNYGYTF. The CDR3 DNA is TGTGCCAGCAGCGGGTCGACAGACAACTATGGCTACACCTTC.

This clone was seen at least ten times. The rearrangement joins TRBV5-6 to TRBJ2-7; 9 bases map to TRBD2. The trim removed 1 base at V and 0 bases at J, leaving 5 bases unmatched. The CDR3 covers 16 residues. Germline V gene lookup returns CDR1 SGHDT and CDR2 YYEEEE. The CDR3 is CASSLSLAGSSYEQYF. DNA of the CDR3: TGTGCCAGCAGCTTGTCCCTAGCGGGGAGCTCCTACGAGCAGTACTTC.

This clone was seen many times. This chain links TRBV30 with TRBJ2-5; D is unresolved. The germline gives CDR1 GTSNPN, CDR2 SVGIG (reference sequence). Trimming took 3 bases from V and 7 from J, leaving 12 bases between them. CDR3 length: 12 residues. The CDR3 bases are TGTGCCTGGAGGACTCTCGGCGGGACCCAGTACTTC. Its protein is CAWRTLGGTQYF.

This clone was picked up a small number of times. The genes are TRBV27 and TRBJ2-7, with TRBD2 as a possible D gene (5 bases). Deletions cut 3 bases from V and 7 bases from J, with 16 bases between. The length of the CDR3 is 14 residues. Germline CDR1 is MNHEY and CDR2 is SMNVEV (reference sequence). The CDR3 sequence: CASSFHGGYNEQYF. DNA of the CDR3: TGTGCCAGCAGTTTCCATGGAGGTTACAATGAGCAGTACTTC.